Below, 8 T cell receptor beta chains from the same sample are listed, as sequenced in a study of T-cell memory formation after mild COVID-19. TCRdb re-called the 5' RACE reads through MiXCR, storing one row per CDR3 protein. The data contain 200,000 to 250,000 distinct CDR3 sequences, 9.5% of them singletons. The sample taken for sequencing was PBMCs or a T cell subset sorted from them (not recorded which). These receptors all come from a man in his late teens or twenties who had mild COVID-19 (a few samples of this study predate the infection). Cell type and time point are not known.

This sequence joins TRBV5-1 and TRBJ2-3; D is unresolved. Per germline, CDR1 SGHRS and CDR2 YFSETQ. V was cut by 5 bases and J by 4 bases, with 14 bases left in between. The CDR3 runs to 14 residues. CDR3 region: CASRSRSPPDTQYF. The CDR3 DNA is TGCGCCAGCAGGAGTCGTAGCCCCCCAGATACGCAGTATTTT.

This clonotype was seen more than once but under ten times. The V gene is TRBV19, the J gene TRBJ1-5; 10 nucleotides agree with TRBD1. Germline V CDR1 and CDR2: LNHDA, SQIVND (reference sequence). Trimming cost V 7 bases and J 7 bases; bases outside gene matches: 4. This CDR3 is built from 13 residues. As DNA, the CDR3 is TGTGCCAGTAATTGGGACAGGGGACAGCCCCAGCATTTT. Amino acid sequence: CASNWDRGQPQHF.

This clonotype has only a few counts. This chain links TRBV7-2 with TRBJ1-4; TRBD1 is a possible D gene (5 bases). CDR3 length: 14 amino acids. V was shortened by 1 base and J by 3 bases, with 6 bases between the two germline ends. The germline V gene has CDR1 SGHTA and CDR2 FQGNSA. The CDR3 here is CASSLGGSNEKLFF. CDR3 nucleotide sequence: TGTGCCAGCAGCTTAGGGGGGTCTAATGAAAAACTGTTTTTT.

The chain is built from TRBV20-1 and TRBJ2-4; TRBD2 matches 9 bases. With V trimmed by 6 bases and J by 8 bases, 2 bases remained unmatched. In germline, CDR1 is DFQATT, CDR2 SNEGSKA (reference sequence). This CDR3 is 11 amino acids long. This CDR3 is CSARGGDIQYF. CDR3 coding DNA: TGCAGTGCGCGGGGGGGCGACATTCAGTACTTC.

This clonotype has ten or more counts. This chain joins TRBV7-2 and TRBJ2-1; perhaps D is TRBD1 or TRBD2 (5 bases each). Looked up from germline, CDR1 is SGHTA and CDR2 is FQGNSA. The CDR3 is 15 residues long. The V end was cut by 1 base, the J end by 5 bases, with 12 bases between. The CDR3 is CASSLEGTDNNEQFF. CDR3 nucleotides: TGTGCCAGCAGCTTAGAAGGGACGGATAACAATGAGCAGTTCTTC.

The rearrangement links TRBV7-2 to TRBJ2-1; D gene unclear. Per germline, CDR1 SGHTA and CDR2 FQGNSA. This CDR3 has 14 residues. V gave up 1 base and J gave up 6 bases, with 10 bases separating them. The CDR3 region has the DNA TGTGCCAGCAGCTTAGTTCCCCAGCTCAATGAGCAGTTCTTC. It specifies CASSLVPQLNEQFF.

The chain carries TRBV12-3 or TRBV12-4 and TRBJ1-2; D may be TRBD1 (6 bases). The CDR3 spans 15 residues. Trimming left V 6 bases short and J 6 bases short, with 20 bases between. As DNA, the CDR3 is TGTGCCAGCAGGGCCCTATCTAGGGGGTATAATGGCTACACCTTC. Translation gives CASRALSRGYNGYTF.

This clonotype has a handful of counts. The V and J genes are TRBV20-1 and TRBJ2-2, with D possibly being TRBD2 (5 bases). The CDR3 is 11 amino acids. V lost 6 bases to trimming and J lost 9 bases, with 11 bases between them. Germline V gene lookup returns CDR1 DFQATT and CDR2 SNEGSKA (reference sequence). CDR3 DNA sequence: TGCAGTGCAGCACGGGGTAGGGAGCTGTTTTTT. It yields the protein CSAARGRELFF.